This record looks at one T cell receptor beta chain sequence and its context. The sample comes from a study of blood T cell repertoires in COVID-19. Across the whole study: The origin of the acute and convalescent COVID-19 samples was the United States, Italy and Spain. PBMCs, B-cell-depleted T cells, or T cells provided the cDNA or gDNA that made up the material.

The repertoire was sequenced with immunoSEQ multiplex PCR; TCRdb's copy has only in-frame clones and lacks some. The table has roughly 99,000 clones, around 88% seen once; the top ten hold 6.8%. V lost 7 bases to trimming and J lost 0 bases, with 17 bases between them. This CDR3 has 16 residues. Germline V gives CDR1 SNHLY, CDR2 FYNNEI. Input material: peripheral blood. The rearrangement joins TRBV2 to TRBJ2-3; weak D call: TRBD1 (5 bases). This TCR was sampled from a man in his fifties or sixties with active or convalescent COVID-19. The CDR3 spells CASMKGAYSSTDTQYF. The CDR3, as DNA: TGTGCCAGCATGAAAGGGGCCTACTCTAGCACAGATACGCAGTATTTT.